The 19 T cell receptor beta chains listed next were all sequenced from one sample in a study of cytomegalovirus exposure and HLA in healthy donors. PCR involved 60 Vbeta and 13 Jbeta primers. TCRdb's copy holds only in-frame clones and misses some; the assay was immunoSEQ multiplex PCR. The sample has more than 90,000 clones; roughly 85% are singletons. What was sequenced was PBMCs. Receptors were obtained from a man between 25 and 39 years old in good health and CMV-seronegative.

The chain joins TRBV30 to TRBJ1-5, with D perhaps TRBD1 (6 bases). The CDR3 totals 17 residues. Deletions cut 0 bases from V and 6 bases from J, with 21 bases between. Looked up from germline, CDR1 is GTSNPN and CDR2 is SVGIG (reference sequence). CDR3 residues: CAWSVGQGKSRGQPQHF. In DNA, the CDR3 is TGTGCCTGGAGTGTAGGGCAGGGGAAATCCAGAGGTCAGCCCCAGCATTTT.

The chain couples TRBV4-1 to TRBJ2-7; 7 bases are shared with TRBD2. CDR3 length equals 17 residues. Trimming took 4 bases from V and 3 from J; bases not matched to a gene: 15. From germline, CDR1 is MGHRA and CDR2 YSYEKL. The CDR3 DNA follows: TGCGCCAGCAGCCTCCGAACTGCTAGCGGAGGCCGCTACGAGCAGTACTTC. Residues: CASSLRTASGGRYEQYF.

This clone was recorded a few times. The rearrangement joins TRBV6-6 to TRBJ1-5; TRBD1 agrees at 8 bases. The germline CDR1 and CDR2 sequences are MNHNY and SVGAGI (reference sequence). The V and J ends lost 2 bases and 4 bases, in that order; junction bases with no gene match: 1. The length of the CDR3 is 14 residues. CDR3: CASSYRDRNQPQHF. The CDR3, as DNA: TGTGCCAGCAGTTACCGGGACAGGAATCAGCCCCAGCATTTT.

The V gene is TRBV27, the J gene TRBJ2-1, with 9 bases lining up with TRBD2. Germline V lookup: CDR1 MNHEY, CDR2 SMNVEV (reference sequence). V gave up 4 bases and J gave up 3 bases; unmatched junction bases: 4. The CDR3 extends over 15 amino acids. For the CDR3, the DNA is TGTGCCAGCAGTTCTGCGGGAGGGGGCTACAATGAGCAGTTCTTC. Protein: CASSSAGGGYNEQFF.

This clone occurred a few times. The chain is built from TRBV10-3 and TRBJ1-4, with a possible D match to TRBD1 (5 bases). Deletions cut 0 bases from V and 2 bases from J, with 13 bases between. The CDR3 is 17 amino acids. The germline CDR1 and CDR2 sequences are ENHRY and SYGVKD. The CDR3: CAISESPPTATNEKLFF. In DNA, the CDR3 is TGTGCCATCAGTGAGTCGCCCCCGACAGCGACTAATGAAAAACTGTTTTTT.

The rearrangement joins TRBV13 to TRBJ2-5; D is undetermined. Deletions cut 5 bases from V and 3 bases from J, with 13 bases between. The germline V gene has CDR1 PRHDT and CDR2 FYEKMQ (reference sequence). The CDR3 runs 14 residues. The CDR3 nucleotides read TGTGCCAGCAGCCTTTTTGGTACAAAAGAGACCCAGTACTTC. Amino acid sequence: CASSLFGTKETQYF.

This chain links TRBV13 with TRBJ1-1; no definite D call. CDR3 length equals 15 residues. The V end was cut by 5 bases, the J end by 1 base, with 14 bases between. CDR1 and CDR2 (germline): PRHDT, FYEKMQ (reference sequence). DNA of the CDR3: TGTGCCAGCAGCCACTCCGCGGGGAGGAACACTGAAGCTTTCTTT. Translation gives CASSHSAGRNTEAFF.

The CDR3 DNA sequence: TGTGCCATCAGTGACGAGGGGGACCGACTCGGGCAGCCCCAGCATTTT. This codes for CAISDEGDRLGQPQHF. The chain has TRBV10-3 and TRBJ1-5; D may be TRBD1 (6 bases). Trimming removed 3 bases from V and 7 bases from J, with 19 bases in between. The germline V gene has CDR1 ENHRY and CDR2 SYGVKD. The CDR3 is made up of 16 amino acids.

The V call is TRBV9, the J call TRBJ1-2, with 9 bases fitting TRBD1. V gave up 4 bases and J gave up 7 bases; unmatched junction bases: 11. From germline, CDR1 is SGDLS and CDR2 YYNGEE. CDR3 length: 15 residues. The CDR3 region is CASSPLGDRVFGYTF. In DNA, the CDR3 is TGTGCCAGCAGCCCTCTGGGGGACAGGGTGTTTGGCTACACCTTC.

The chain combines TRBV5-8 with TRBJ1-2; D is ambiguous. The CDR3 sequence is 13 residues long. V gave up 0 bases and J gave up 1 base, with 4 bases separating them. Germline CDR1 reads SGHTS; CDR2 reads YDEGEE. The CDR3 bases are TGTGCCAGCAGCTTGGTTCTTAACTATGGCTACACCTTC. Protein sequence: CASSLVLNYGYTF.

This clone was counted only a few times. The chain recombines TRBV5-8 with TRBJ1-1; maybe TRBD1 (6 bases). The CDR3 has 12 residues. CDR1 is SGHTS and CDR2 is YDEGEE in the germline V gene. V lost 0 bases, J lost 10 bases, and 10 bases lay in between. The CDR3 reads CASSLGGRGAFF. The CDR3 DNA sequence: TGTGCCAGCAGCTTGGGGGGCAGGGGAGCTTTCTTT.

This CDR3 reads CASSTQPNTEAFF. DNA for the CDR3: TGTGCCAGCAGCACACAGCCGAACACTGAAGCTTTCTTT. The rearrangement links TRBV14 to TRBJ1-1; D remains ambiguous. The CDR3 has 13 residues. Germline V gene lookup returns CDR1 SGHDN and CDR2 FVKESK. The V and J ends lost 5 bases and 1 base respectively, with 8 bases between them.

The rearrangement joins TRBV11-1 to TRBJ1-1, with 7 bases matching TRBD1. The CDR3 totals 12 residues. V trimming: 5 bases; J trimming: 11 bases; junction bases outside the gene matches: 8. Germline V gene sequence: CDR1 SGHAT, CDR2 FQDESV (reference sequence). CDR3 nucleotide sequence: TGTGCCAGCAGCCCAGACAGGGCTAGGGCTTTCTTT. Translation: CASSPDRARAFF.

The J gene is TRBJ2-7, the V gene TRBV23-1, with 8 bases aligning to TRBD1. TRBV23-1 is an ORF for which the function is uncertain. The V segment lost 6 bases and the J segment 4 bases; nucleotides outside the gene matches: 14. This CDR3 contains 16 residues. The CDR3 here is CASSPTIVNRGYEQYF. Written as DNA, the CDR3 is TGCGCCAGCAGCCCGACTATCGTGAACAGGGGGTACGAGCAGTACTTC.

The chain links TRBV27 to TRBJ2-3; 13 nucleotides agree with TRBD2. This CDR3 region has 17 residues. Germline trimming cut 5 bases from V and 6 bases from J; bases unmatched to any gene: 11. The germline V gene encodes CDR1 MNHEY and CDR2 SMNVEV (reference sequence). This CDR3 is CASSPQTLAGGPDTQYF. The CDR3 DNA follows: TGTGCCAGCAGTCCCCAGACACTAGCGGGAGGGCCGGATACGCAGTATTTT.

The rearrangement links TRBV19 to TRBJ2-2; tentative D call: TRBD2 (6 bases). V gave up 3 bases and J gave up 6 bases, with 11 bases separating them. The CDR3 spans 14 residues. Germline CDR1 and CDR2: LNHDA and SQIVND (reference sequence). The CDR3 bases are TGTGCCAGTAGTATTACCCTAGCGTCCGGGGAGCTGTTTTTT. Translated: CASSITLASGELFF.

This clone is a singleton in its sample. The rearrangement uses TRBV10-3 and TRBJ2-5, with TRBD2 matching 10 bases. The V gene end was trimmed by 5 bases and the J gene end by 4 bases; junction bases not matched to a gene: 10. This CDR3 comprises 16 residues. CDR1 is ENHRY and CDR2 is SYGVKD in the germline V gene. The CDR3 coding sequence is TGTGCCATCAGTACCCCCCTACTAGCGGGGTTAGAGACCCAGTACTTC. Its translation is CAISTPLLAGLETQYF.

This sequence joins TRBV7-9 and TRBJ1-5; 8 bases map to TRBD1. CDR1 and CDR2 (germline): SEHNR, FQNEAQ (reference sequence). The CDR3 loop spans 13 amino acids. Trimming removed 3 bases from V and 7 bases from J; junction bases left unmatched: 2. The CDR3 sequence is CASSFRGQQPQHF. The CDR3 nucleotides are TGTGCCAGCAGCTTCAGGGGGCAACAGCCCCAGCATTTT.

The V call is TRBV25-1, the J call TRBJ1-5; D is possibly TRBD1 (6 bases). Trimming cost V 9 bases and J 1 base, with 13 bases left between them. Looked up from germline, CDR1 is MGHDK and CDR2 is SYGVNS. The CDR3 extends over 14 amino acids. CDR3 amino acids: CASGAGDSNQPQHF. The CDR3 region has the DNA TGTGCCAGTGGGGCAGGGGACAGCAATCAGCCCCAGCATTTT.